This TCR beta chain was sequenced for a study of blood T cells in healthy people across ages (dated by TCRdb to between 2014 and 2016). In the study overall: In model experiments, roughly one uniquely barcoded TCR beta cDNA molecule per two T cells was captured by template switching. Donors of different ages were randomly distributed across sequencing lanes to avoid experimental bias. The study analyzed two additional independent replicas of 1 million unique cDNA reads from the same blood draw for two donors, one aged 18 to 29 and one aged 80 or older. The study measured age-related changes in TCR beta repertoire diversity using deep sequencing normalized with unique cDNA molecular identifiers. The donors were split into four age groups: young (average around 15 years), middle-aged (roughly 39), aged (62) and long-lived (under 85).

The donors were roughly 38 Caucasian individuals from Russia, aged about 6 to 100 years, who were systemically healthy. Each donor gave approximately 9.3 milliliters of peripheral blood, collected into EDTA-treated Vacutainer tubes. Ficoll-Paque density-gradient centrifugation was used to isolate PBMCs, with at least 7 million per sample. Trizol reagent was used to extract total RNA from PBMCs, with at least 5 micrograms per sample. Naive CD45RAhigh/CD27high T cell percentages were measured by flow cytometry on a PBMC aliquot from every donor. This clonotype has a single count. Its antigen remains unidentified. No clone much larger than this one lies a single base away; base qualities are absent. Preparation of the library involved 5' RACE. The instrument given in TCRdb is Illumina HiSeq 2500. The second PCR ran for about 6 to 12 cycles and used a J-beta primer mix along with a sample-barcoded 5' primer. A unique molecular identifier was introduced onto each TCR beta cDNA molecule by a template-switch 5' adaptor carrying 12 random nucleotides. Each sample yielded at least 3 million CDR3-containing paired-end reads. First-strand cDNA synthesis was performed from all RNA using the Mint cDNA synthesis kit, with priming by a TRBC-specific oligonucleotide. Following uracil-DNA glycosylase treatment, a first 18-cycle PCR with universal primers M1SS and BC2_uni_R was performed on all cDNA. The published analysis was carried out like this. For normalization, 1 million high-quality reads, each with a distinct molecular identifier, were randomly selected from each sample. Instead of being binned into consensus sequences, reads with shared molecular identifiers were discarded. MiTCR, set to a Q25 quality threshold and the strictest error-elimination algorithm, was used for CDR3 identification, clonotype clustering and error correction. A nonparametric unseen species model using Euler transformation provided a lower-bound estimate of total TCR beta diversity. In TCRdb, the public reads were trimmed at Q25 with fastp and aligned with MiXCR, with productive beta chains retained. One record per CDR3 amino acid sequence lists the most common genes and DNA. TCRdb assigned the V and J calls; the authors' analysis was not used. The sample yields 1.5 million to 2 million distinct CDR3 sequences; 49% were counted once. In total, the top ten clones hold roughly 2.1% of the sample.

Broad study findings and their caveats: The CMV infection status of donors was not known, potentially confounding age-related changes in expanded clonotypes. Conclusive comparison of naive and antigen-experienced compartments was prevented by the profiling of bulk unsorted PBMCs. Total diversity estimates from one million sequenced T cells were considered lower bounds and underestimates. Compared with the aged group, the long-lived group had more naive CD4+ T cells, fewer expanded clones and increased TCR diversity, a pattern suggesting age selection. Observed TCR beta diversity correlated strongly with the percentage of naive T cells measured by flow cytometry. Observed TCR beta diversity per million T cells fell roughly linearly with age, and a significant reduction was already apparent by age roughly 40.

The germline V gene encodes CDR1 LGHNA and CDR2 YSLEER. The germline ends are 11 bases apart after V is trimmed by 0 bases and J by 4 bases. The CDR3 contains 15 residues, cysteine and phenylalanine counted. Only the CDR3 DNA is retained, 45 bases long and in frame from the first base. This receptor was identified in a woman between 35 and 50 years old in good health. Specimen: blood. The chain joins TRBV4-3 to TRBJ2-3; the D segment cannot be called with confidence. The DNA is TGCGCCAGCAGCCAAGAGCCGTTAAAGCCAGATACGCAGTATTTT. Translated, it gives CASSQEPLKPDTQYF.